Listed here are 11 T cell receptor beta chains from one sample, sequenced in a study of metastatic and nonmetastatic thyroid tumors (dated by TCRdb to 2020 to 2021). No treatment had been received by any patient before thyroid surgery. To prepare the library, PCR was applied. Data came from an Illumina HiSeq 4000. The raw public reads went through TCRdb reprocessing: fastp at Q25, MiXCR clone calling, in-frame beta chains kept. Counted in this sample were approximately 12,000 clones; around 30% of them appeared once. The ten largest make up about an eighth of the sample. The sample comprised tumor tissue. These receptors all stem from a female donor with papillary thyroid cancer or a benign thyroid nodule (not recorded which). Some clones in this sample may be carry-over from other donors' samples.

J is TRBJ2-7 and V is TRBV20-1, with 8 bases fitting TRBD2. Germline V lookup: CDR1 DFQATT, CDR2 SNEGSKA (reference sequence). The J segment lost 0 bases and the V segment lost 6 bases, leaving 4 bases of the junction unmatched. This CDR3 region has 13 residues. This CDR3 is CSAESGSSYEQYF. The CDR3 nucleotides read TGCAGTGCCGAAAGCGGGAGCTCCTACGAGCAGTACTTC.

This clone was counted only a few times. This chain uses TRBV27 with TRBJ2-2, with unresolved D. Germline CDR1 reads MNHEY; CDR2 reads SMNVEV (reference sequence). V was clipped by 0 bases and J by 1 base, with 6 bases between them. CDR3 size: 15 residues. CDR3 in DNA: TGTGCCAGCAGTTTATCACCTGGGAACACCGGGGAGCTGTTTTTT. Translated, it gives CASSLSPGNTGELFF.

The CDR3 DNA reads TGTGCCAGCAGTGCCTCCAGGTGGCAGGGCACCGGGGAGCTGTTTTTT. Encoded protein: CASSASRWQGTGELFF. The chain employs TRBV6-1 and TRBJ2-2; a possible D gene is TRBD1 (5 bases). The CDR3 covers 16 residues. Germline CDR1 and CDR2: MNHNS and SASEGT. The ends were cut back, 4 bases at V and 4 bases at J, with 16 bases in the middle.

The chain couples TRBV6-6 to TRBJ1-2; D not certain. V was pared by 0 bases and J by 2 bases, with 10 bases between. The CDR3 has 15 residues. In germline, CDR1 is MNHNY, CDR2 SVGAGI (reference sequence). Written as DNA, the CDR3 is TGTGCCAGCAGTTACTCGTGGTCCGGGAACTATGGCTACACCTTC. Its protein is CASSYSWSGNYGYTF.

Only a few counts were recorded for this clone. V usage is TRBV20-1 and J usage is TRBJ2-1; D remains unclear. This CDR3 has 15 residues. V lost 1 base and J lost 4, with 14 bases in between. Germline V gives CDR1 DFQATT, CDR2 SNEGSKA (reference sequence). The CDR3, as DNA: TGCAGTGCTAGAGCCCCAGCGCTCGATTACAATGAGCAGTTCTTC. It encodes CSARAPALDYNEQFF.

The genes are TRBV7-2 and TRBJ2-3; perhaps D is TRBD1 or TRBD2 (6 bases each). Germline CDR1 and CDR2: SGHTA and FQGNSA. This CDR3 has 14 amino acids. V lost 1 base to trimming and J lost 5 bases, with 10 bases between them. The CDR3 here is CASSLGGAVDTQYF. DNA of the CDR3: TGTGCCAGCAGCTTAGGGGGGGCCGTAGATACGCAGTATTTT.

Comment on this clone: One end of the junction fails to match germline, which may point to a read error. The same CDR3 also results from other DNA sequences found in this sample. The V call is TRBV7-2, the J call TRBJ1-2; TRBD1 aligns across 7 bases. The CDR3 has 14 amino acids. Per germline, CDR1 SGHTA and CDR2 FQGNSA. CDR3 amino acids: CASSSSSQGGGYTF. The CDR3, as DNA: TGTGCCAGCAGCTCCAGCAGTCAGGGGGGAGGCTATACCTTC.

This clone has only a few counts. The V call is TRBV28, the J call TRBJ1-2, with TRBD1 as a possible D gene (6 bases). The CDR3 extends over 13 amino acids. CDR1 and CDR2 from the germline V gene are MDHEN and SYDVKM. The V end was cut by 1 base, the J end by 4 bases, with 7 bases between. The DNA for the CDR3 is TGTGCCAGCAGTTTATTAGGGGGCTATGGCTACACCTTC. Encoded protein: CASSLLGGYGYTF.

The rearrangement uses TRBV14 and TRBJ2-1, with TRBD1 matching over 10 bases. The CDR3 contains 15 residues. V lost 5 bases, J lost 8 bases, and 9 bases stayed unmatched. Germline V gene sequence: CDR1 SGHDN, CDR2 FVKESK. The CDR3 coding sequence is TGTGCCAGCAGCTCCGGGACAGGGGATCGGGATGAGCAGTTCTTC. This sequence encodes CASSSGTGDRDEQFF.

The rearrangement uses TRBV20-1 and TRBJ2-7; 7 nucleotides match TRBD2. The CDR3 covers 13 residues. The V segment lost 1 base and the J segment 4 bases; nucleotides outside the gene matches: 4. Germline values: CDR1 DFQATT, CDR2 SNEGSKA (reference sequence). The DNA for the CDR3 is TGCAGTGCTAGAGCTCTAGCGGCTTACGAGCAGTACTTC. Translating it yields CSARALAAYEQYF.

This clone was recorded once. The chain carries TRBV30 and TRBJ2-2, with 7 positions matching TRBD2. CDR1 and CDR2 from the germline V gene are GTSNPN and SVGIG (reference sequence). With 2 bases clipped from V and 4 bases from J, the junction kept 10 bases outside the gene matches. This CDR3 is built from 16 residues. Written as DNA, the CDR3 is TGTGCCTGGAGTACGGTGAACGGGAGGTTCACCGGGGAGCTGTTTTTT. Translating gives CAWSTVNGRFTGELFF.